The 22 T cell receptor beta chains presented below share a single source sample, sequenced in a study of T cells in Graves' hyperthyroidism and ophthalmopathy. The CDR3 regions of TCR beta were amplified from RNA transcripts. HTBI primers were the set used in a first-round RT-PCR of the TCR CDR3. TCRdb fed the multiplex PCR reads into MiXCR, producing one record per CDR3 protein. Of some 700,000 distinct CDR3 sequences listed, around a sixth are singletons. Material: blood. These receptors were collected from a man aged 50-59 years with Graves' hyperthyroidism.

Many counts were recorded for this clonotype. The J gene is TRBJ2-7, the V gene TRBV2; D gene uncertain. The V gene lost 10 bases and the J gene lost 4 bases, with 11 bases spanning the gap. Germline V gene data show CDR1 as SNHLY and CDR2 as FYNNEI. The CDR3 has 11 amino acids. The CDR3 DNA follows: TGTGCCACCACACGGCTTTACGAGCAGTACTTC. This sequence encodes CATTRLYEQYF.

This clonotype was observed many times. This chain joins TRBV7-3 and TRBJ1-1; D is possibly TRBD1 (6 bases). CDR1 and CDR2 from the germline V gene are SGHTA and FQGTGA. The ends were cut back, 5 bases at V and 6 bases at J, with 13 bases in the middle. The CDR3 loop spans 13 amino acids. CDR3 nucleotides: TGTGCCAGCAGCCCCAACTCAGGGGCTGAAGCTTTCTTT. Protein sequence: CASSPNSGAEAFF.

This clonotype was picked up many times. The chain joins TRBV2 to TRBJ2-1, with no clear D. CDR1 is SNHLY and CDR2 is FYNNEI in the germline V gene. This CDR3 region has 13 residues. V was pared by 3 bases and J by 9 bases, with 12 bases between. This CDR3 is CASSDRVVGEQFF. The CDR3, as DNA: TGTGCCAGCAGTGACCGTGTGGTGGGTGAGCAGTTCTTC.

Many counts were recorded for this clonotype. The gene calls are TRBV2 and TRBJ2-3; 7 nucleotides agree with TRBD2. The germline CDR1 and CDR2 sequences are SNHLY and FYNNEI. The CDR3 spans 15 residues. The V gene end was trimmed by 1 base and the J gene end by 4 bases; junction bases not matched to a gene: 5. CDR3 in DNA: TGTGCCAGCAGTGAAGAGCGGGAAGGGGCAGATACGCAGTATTTT. Its protein product is CASSEEREGADTQYF.

The genes are TRBV3-1 and TRBJ2-3; TRBD1 agrees at 8 bases. V shed 1 base and J 2 bases; nucleotides not matched to a gene: 5. The CDR3 is 16 residues long. The germline CDR1 and CDR2 sequences are LGHDT and YNNKEL (reference sequence). CDR3 protein: CASSQGRTGITDTQYF. DNA for the CDR3: TGTGCCAGCAGCCAAGGGAGGACAGGGATCACAGATACGCAGTATTTT.

This clonotype appeared many times. The chain has TRBV24-1 and TRBJ1-1, with TRBD1 as a possible D gene (6 bases). Germline loops: CDR1 KGHDR, CDR2 SFDVKD. V lost 5 bases and J lost 11, with 17 bases in between. The CDR3 is 13 residues long. CDR3 nucleotides: TGTGCCACCAGTGCCCAATGGGGGGCTCGGGCTTTCTTT. Its protein is CATSAQWGARAFF.

This clonotype was counted many times. The chain is built from TRBV12-3 or TRBV12-4 and TRBJ2-5, with 8 bases that match TRBD1. The CDR3 has 14 residues. The V segment lost 5 bases and the J segment 5 bases; nucleotides outside the gene matches: 7. The CDR3, as DNA: TGTGCCAGCAGTAGCCGGACAGGGAGGGAGACCCAGTACTTC. Protein: CASSSRTGRETQYF.

At least ten counts were recorded for this clonotype. The chain couples TRBV2 to TRBJ2-3, with a tentative D call TRBD2 (6 bases). CDR1 is SNHLY and CDR2 is FYNNEI in the germline V gene. The V and J ends lost 7 bases and 2 bases respectively, with 13 bases between them. The CDR3 has 14 amino acids. The CDR3 region is CASILLADTDTQYF. The CDR3 DNA reads TGTGCCAGCATCCTTTTAGCGGACACAGATACGCAGTATTTT.

There are a few counts of this clonotype. The rearrangement joins TRBV9 to TRBJ2-5; weak D call: TRBD1 (6 bases). The CDR3 is 14 amino acids. Per the germline V gene, CDR1 is SGDLS and CDR2 is YYNGEE. V was shortened by 2 bases and J by 1 base, with 9 bases between the two germline ends. This chain's CDR3 is CASSVRGGQETQYF. CDR3 DNA: TGTGCCAGCAGCGTCAGGGGCGGCCAAGAGACCCAGTACTTC.

This chain links TRBV14 with TRBJ2-1; D is ambiguous. In germline, CDR1 is SGHDN, CDR2 FVKESK. V was shortened by 3 bases and J by 3 bases, with 15 bases between the two germline ends. The CDR3 has 16 amino acids. The CDR3 loop reads CASSHLDLWSYNEQFF. The CDR3 region has the DNA TGTGCCAGCAGCCATCTGGACCTTTGGAGCTACAATGAGCAGTTCTTC.

The sample holds many counts of this clonotype. The chain links TRBV11-2 to TRBJ2-1; no definite D call. CDR3 length: 13 residues. CDR1 and CDR2 (germline): SGHAT, FQNNGV. V lost 0 bases, J lost 4 bases, and 4 bases lay in between. The CDR3 spells CASSLEDYNEQFF. As DNA, the CDR3 is TGTGCCAGCAGCTTAGAGGATTACAATGAGCAGTTCTTC.

This chain connects TRBV24-1 to TRBJ2-2, with D possibly matching TRBD2 (6 bases). CDR1 is KGHDR and CDR2 is SFDVKD in the germline V gene. CDR3 size: 13 residues. V lost 7 bases and J 6 bases, leaving 11 bases between the germline ends. The DNA for the CDR3 is TGTGCCACCAGGAGAGGGGACTCCGGGGAGCTGTTTTTT. It specifies CATRRGDSGELFF.

This clonotype was counted ten times or more. J is TRBJ1-1 and V is TRBV2, with D perhaps matching TRBD1 (5 bases). The CDR3 runs 14 residues. Germline CDR1 SNHLY, CDR2 FYNNEI. Trimming took off 1 base at V and 0 bases at J, with 6 bases between the two ends. CDR3 amino acids: CASSEGTMNTEAFF. CDR3 DNA sequence: TGTGCCAGCAGTGAAGGGACAATGAACACTGAAGCTTTCTTT. The full variable domain, completed using reference TRBV2 and TRBJ1-1, is EPEVTQTPSHQVTQMGQEVILRCVPISNHLYFYWYRQILGQKVEFLVSFYNNEISEKSEIFDDQFSVERPDGSNFTLKIRSTKLEDSAMYFCASSEGTMNTEAFFGQGTRLTVV.

This clonotype has a count of ten or more. This rearrangement joins TRBV12-3 or TRBV12-4 to TRBJ2-7, with 9 bases lining up with TRBD2. CDR3 length equals 15 residues. After removal of 5 bases from V and 4 bases from J, the junction contained 9 bases not matched to a gene. The CDR3, as DNA: TGTGCCAGCAGTCCCGAGCGGGAGGCGGTGTACGAGCAGTACTTC. This encodes CASSPEREAVYEQYF.

This clonotype was detected a few times. The V and J genes are TRBV7-9 and TRBJ2-1; TRBD1 matches 7 bases. This CDR3 contains 15 residues. Trimming cost V 4 bases and J 5 bases; bases outside gene matches: 8. The germline V gene encodes CDR1 SEHNR and CDR2 FQNEAQ (reference sequence). The DNA for the CDR3 is TGTGCCAGCAGCTCGACCGGGACAGCCAACAATGAGCAGTTCTTC. Amino acids: CASSSTGTANNEQFF.

This clonotype was picked up many times. The chain uses TRBV28 and TRBJ1-2; 7 bases align to TRBD1. CDR1 MDHEN and CDR2 SYDVKM come from the germline V gene. After removal of 3 bases from V and 6 bases from J, the junction contained 13 bases not matched to a gene. This CDR3 has 16 amino acids. The CDR3 loop reads CASSFLSRDSADGYTF. The CDR3 coding sequence is TGTGCCAGCAGTTTCCTGTCCCGGGACAGCGCAGATGGCTACACCTTC.

Notes on this clonotype: Germline is not matched at one junction end, which may reflect a read error. V is TRBV11-2 and J is TRBJ2-2, with D possibly being TRBD2 (5 bases). This CDR3 has 16 amino acids. Germline values: CDR1 SGHAT, CDR2 FQNNGV. CDR3 protein: CASSFYRGANSGELFF. The CDR3 DNA sequence: TGTGCCAGCAGCTTTTACCGGGGAGCGAACAGCGGGGAGCTGTTTTTT.

The CDR3 coding sequence is TGTGCCAGCAGAAGGGAGGGTACTACCTACGAGCAGTACTTC. Amino acid sequence: CASRREGTTYEQYF. The V call is TRBV27, the J call TRBJ2-7; 7 nucleotides line up with TRBD2. The germline gives CDR1 MNHEY, CDR2 SMNVEV (reference sequence). The CDR3 extends over 14 amino acids. V dropped 6 bases and J dropped 2; count of bases not matched to a gene: 7.

At least ten counts were recorded for this clonotype. This chain connects TRBV2 to TRBJ2-3; D remains ambiguous. V lost 5 bases and J lost 0, with 9 bases in between. The CDR3 is made up of 14 amino acids. Germline V gene lookup returns CDR1 SNHLY and CDR2 FYNNEI. CDR3 sequence: CASSPMVSTDTQYF. DNA for the CDR3: TGTGCCAGCAGTCCGATGGTTAGCACAGATACGCAGTATTTT.

This clonotype was seen a handful of times. CDR3 protein: CATSRARQGDQPQHF. CDR3 nucleotides: TGTGCCACCAGCAGGGCTCGACAGGGCGATCAGCCCCAGCATTTT. The V and J genes are TRBV15 and TRBJ1-5, with TRBD1 identical over 7 bases. Germline V gene lookup returns CDR1 LNHNV and CDR2 YYDKDF (reference sequence). The CDR3 extends over 15 amino acids. Trimming took 3 bases from V and 5 from J; bases not matched to a gene: 7. Combining the CDR3 with reference TRBV15 and TRBJ1-5 gives the whole variable domain DAMVIQNPRYQVTQFGKPVTLSCSQTLNHNVMYWYQQKSSQAPKLLFHYYDKDFNNEADTPDNFQSRRPNTSFCFLDIRSPGLGDTAMYLCATSRARQGDQPQHFGDGTRLSIL.

As concerns this clonotype: A much more abundant neighbour one base away suggests this may be a read error. The chain employs TRBV28 and TRBJ2-3; D gene ambiguous. This CDR3 region has 15 residues. From germline, CDR1 is MDHEN and CDR2 SYDVKM. The CDR3 spells CASSLGKANMDMQYF. For the CDR3, the DNA is TGTGCCAGCAGTTTGGGAAAGGCTAATATGGATATGCAGTATTTT. Variable domain in full (rest from reference TRBV28 and TRBJ2-3): DVKVTQSSRYLVKRTGEKVFLECVQDMDHENMFWYRQDPGLGLRLIYFSYDVKMKEKGDIPEGYSVSREKKERFSLILESASTNQTSMYLCASSLGKANMDMQYFGPGTRLTVL.

The chain employs TRBV28 and TRBJ2-2, with D possibly being TRBD2 (6 bases). The germline V gene has CDR1 MDHEN and CDR2 SYDVKM. V lost 5 bases and J lost 3, with 13 bases in between. The CDR3 contains 15 residues. The CDR3 bases are TGTGCCAGCAGTACGGCCGGGGGTGACACCGGGGAGCTGTTTTTT. This codes for CASSTAGGDTGELFF. Full variable domain (remainder filled in from reference TRBV28 and TRBJ2-2): DVKVTQSSRYLVKRTGEKVFLECVQDMDHENMFWYRQDPGLGLRLIYFSYDVKMKEKGDIPEGYSVSREKKERFSLILESASTNQTSMYLCASSTAGGDTGELFFGEGSRLTVL.